This T cell receptor (beta chain) emerged from a study of regulatory T cells in long-lasting Graves disease. Study as a whole: Patients with new Graves' disease had used antithyroid drugs below 3 months.

HTBI primers from iRepertoire and Arm-PCR of CDR3 regions yielded the TCR beta libraries. Each CDR3 protein gets one entry after TCRdb re-called the multiplex PCR reads with MiXCR. Of 580,000 or so distinct CDR3 sequences listed, around 15% are singletons. Study-wide findings and caveats: With persistent disease, TRBV28, TRBJ1-2 and TRBJ2-5 were the favored segments. With a small sample size, accuracy may have been reduced.

This clonotype occurred many times. Its antigen is not identified. The CDR3 extends over 17 amino acids. Germline lookup yields CDR1 SNHLY and CDR2 FYNNEI. The J segment lost 0 bases and the V segment lost 2 bases, leaving 8 bases of the junction unmatched. Time point in this sample: newly diagnosed GD, antithyroid drugs for less than 3 months. With RNA extracted from PBMCs as input, the TCR library was made. These data are also associated with another study on T cells in Graves' hyperthyroidism and ophthalmopathy.

Here the sequenced sample was peripheral blood mononuclear cells (PBMCs), taken at new diagnosis, from a patient treated with antithyroid drugs. This chain joins TRBV2 and TRBJ2-5; 8 nucleotides align to TRBD2. The sequence was collected from a man aged 18 to 35 with Graves disease. This CDR3 reads CASSELPSGRHQETQYF. The CDR3 nucleotides are TGTGCCAGCAGTGAACTCCCTAGCGGGCGACACCAAGAGACCCAGTACTTC.